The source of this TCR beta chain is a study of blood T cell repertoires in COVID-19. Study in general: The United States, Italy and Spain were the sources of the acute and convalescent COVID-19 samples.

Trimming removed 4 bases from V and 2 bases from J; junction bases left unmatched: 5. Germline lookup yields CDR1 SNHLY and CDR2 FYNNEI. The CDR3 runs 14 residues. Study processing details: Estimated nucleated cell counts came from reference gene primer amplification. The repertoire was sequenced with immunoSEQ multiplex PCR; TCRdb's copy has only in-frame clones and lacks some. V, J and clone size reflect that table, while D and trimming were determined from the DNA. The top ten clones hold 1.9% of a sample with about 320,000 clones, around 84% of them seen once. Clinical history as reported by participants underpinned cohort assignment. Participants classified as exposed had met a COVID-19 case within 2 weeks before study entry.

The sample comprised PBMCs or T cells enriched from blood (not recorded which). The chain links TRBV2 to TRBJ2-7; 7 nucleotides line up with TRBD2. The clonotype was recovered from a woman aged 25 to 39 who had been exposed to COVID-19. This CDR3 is CASSAKRGTYEQYF. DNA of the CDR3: TGTGCCAGCAGTGCCAAGCGGGGTACCTACGAGCAGTACTTC.